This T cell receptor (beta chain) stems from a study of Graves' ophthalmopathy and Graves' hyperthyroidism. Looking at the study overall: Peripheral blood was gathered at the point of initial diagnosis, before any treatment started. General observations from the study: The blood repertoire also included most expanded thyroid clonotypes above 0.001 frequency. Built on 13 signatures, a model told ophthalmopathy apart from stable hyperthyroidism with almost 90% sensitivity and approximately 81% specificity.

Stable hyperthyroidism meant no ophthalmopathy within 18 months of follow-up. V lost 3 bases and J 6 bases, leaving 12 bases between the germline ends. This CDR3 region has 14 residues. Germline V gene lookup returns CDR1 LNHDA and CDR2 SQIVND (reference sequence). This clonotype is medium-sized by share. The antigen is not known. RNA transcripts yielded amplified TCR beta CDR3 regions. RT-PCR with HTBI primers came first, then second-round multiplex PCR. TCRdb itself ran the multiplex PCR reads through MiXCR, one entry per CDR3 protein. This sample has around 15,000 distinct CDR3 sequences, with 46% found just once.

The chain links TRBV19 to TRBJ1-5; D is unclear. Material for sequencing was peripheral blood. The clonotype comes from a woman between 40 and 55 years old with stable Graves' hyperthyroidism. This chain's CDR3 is CASSMYGDGQPQHF. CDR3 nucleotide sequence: TGTGCCAGTAGTATGTATGGGGATGGTCAGCCCCAGCATTTT.